The clone carrying this T cell receptor beta chain came up a few times. What it binds is not known. Germline V gives CDR1 WNHNN, CDR2 SYGVQD (reference sequence). Trimming left V 8 bases short and J 2 bases short, with 13 bases between. The CDR3 loop spans 14 amino acids. The repertoire was sequenced with immunoSEQ multiplex PCR; TCRdb's copy has only in-frame clones and lacks some. Of some 80,000 clones in the sample, roughly 92% are singletons; the top ten hold approximately 0.15%. The source of the sample is a study of human versus mouse CDR3 diversity and MHC coevolution. The study, taken as a whole, reports: The lowest clonal inequality scores came from most of the three human donors. By iCHAO1, human TCR beta clonotypes numbered roughly 1.6 million, the most.

Sequencing was carried out using naive CD4+ T cells from blood. Indicated subset: CD45RO-negative CD62L-positive naive CD4 T cells. The V and J genes are TRBV10-1 and TRBJ1-5; D is ambiguous. This clonotype was obtained from a person aged 30 to 70 in good health. In DNA form, the CDR3 reads TGCGCCAGCTCCGTAGGTGGGCGCAATCAGCCCCAGCATTTT. Translating gives CASSVGGRNQPQHF.